These 20 T cell receptor beta chains were all obtained from the same sample, sequenced in a study of T cells after yellow fever vaccination. Each CDR3 protein gets one entry after TCRdb re-called the 5' RACE reads with MiXCR. The data hold about 360,000 distinct CDR3 sequences, with 6.2% observed a single time. Here the sequenced sample was PBMCs, taken 5 days after the yellow fever booster vaccination. All receptors come from a man between 25 and 39 years old who received the YFV17D yellow fever vaccine.

This clonotype was counted at least ten times. This chain connects TRBV7-3 to TRBJ2-1; D remains unclear. The CDR3 spans 12 residues. Germline loops: CDR1 SGHTA, CDR2 FQGTGA. Trimming left V 0 bases short and J 12 bases short, with 9 bases between. CDR3 residues: CASSLTSGGQFF. The CDR3 DNA follows: TGTGCCAGCAGCTTAACGTCCGGTGGGCAGTTCTTC.

This clonotype was observed at least ten times. This chain joins TRBV5-4 and TRBJ2-3; maybe TRBD2 (6 bases). The CDR3 has 16 amino acids. In germline, CDR1 is SGHNT, CDR2 YYREEE (reference sequence). With 5 bases removed from V and 3 bases from J, the gap between germline ends came to 19 bases. DNA of the CDR3: TGTGCCAGCAGAAGAGACCGGGAGCAGAGAACAGATACGCAGTATTTT. This gives the protein CASRRDREQRTDTQYF.

This clonotype was seen many times. The V and J genes are TRBV7-2 and TRBJ2-1, with D perhaps TRBD2 (5 bases). The ends were cut back, 5 bases at V and 2 bases at J, with 13 bases in the middle. This CDR3 region has 15 residues. Germline CDR1 SGHTA, CDR2 FQGNSA. CDR3 residues: CASSIGASPYNEQFF. In DNA form, the CDR3 reads TGTGCCAGCAGCATTGGCGCTAGCCCCTACAATGAGCAGTTCTTC. The whole variable domain, filled in from reference TRBV7-2 and TRBJ2-1, reads GAGVSQSPSNKVTEKGKDVELRCDPISGHTALYWYRQSLGQGLEFLIYFQGNSAPDKSGLPSDRFSAERTGGSVSTLTIQRTQQEDSAVYLCASSIGASPYNEQFFGPGTRLTVL.

This clonotype was seen only a few times. The V and J genes are TRBV10-3 and TRBJ2-2; 14 nucleotides line up with TRBD2. The V gene end was trimmed by 6 bases and the J gene end by 6 bases; junction bases not matched to a gene: 0. Germline CDR1 and CDR2: ENHRY and SYGVKD. This CDR3 has 14 residues. The CDR3 loop reads CAIRGLAGAGELFF. CDR3 nucleotides: TGTGCCATCAGGGGACTAGCGGGAGCCGGGGAGCTGTTTTTT.

The chain recombines TRBV28 with TRBJ2-3; 7 positions agree with TRBD2. The V and J ends lost 7 bases and 5 bases, in that order; junction bases with no gene match: 12. Germline V gives CDR1 MDHEN, CDR2 SYDVKM. CDR3 length: 15 amino acids. Here the CDR3 reads CASKEGGTTKDTQYF. CDR3 bases: TGTGCCAGCAAAGAGGGTGGGACTACCAAAGATACGCAGTATTTT.

This clonotype was counted many times. This sequence joins TRBV4-3 and TRBJ2-4, with 7 bases lining up with TRBD2. Trimming took 3 bases from V and 6 from J; bases not matched to a gene: 8. Germline assignment: CDR1 LGHNA and CDR2 YSLEER. The CDR3 covers 15 residues. The CDR3, as DNA: TGCGCCAGCAGCCAGTCAGGGAGGGTTGCAAACATTCAGTACTTC. The encoded protein is CASSQSGRVANIQYF.

This clonotype was seen more than once but under ten times. The gene calls are TRBV25-1 and TRBJ2-1; no firm D call. CDR3 length equals 12 residues. CDR1 is MGHDK, CDR2 SYGVNS, per germline. CDR3: CASAYFDNEQFF. CDR3 nucleotides: TGTGCTTCGGCATATTTTGACAATGAGCAGTTCTTC.

Only a few counts were recorded for this clonotype. V and J are TRBV10-3 and TRBJ2-5; possibly TRBD1 or TRBD2 for D (5 bases each). V lost 5 bases, J lost 1 base, and 11 bases lay in between. The CDR3 is 14 amino acids. Per germline, CDR1 ENHRY and CDR2 SYGVKD. CDR3 sequence reads: CAISPGRLQETQYF. CDR3 coding DNA: TGTGCCATCAGTCCGGGACGACTCCAAGAGACCCAGTACTTC.

The chain joins TRBV11-1 to TRBJ2-5, with D perhaps matching TRBD2 (6 bases). Germline V lookup: CDR1 SGHAT, CDR2 FQDESV (reference sequence). The CDR3 spans 18 residues. V lost 5 bases and J lost 0, with 22 bases in between. The CDR3 here is CASSKRQFGGGNQETQYF. DNA of the CDR3: TGTGCCAGCAGCAAGCGCCAGTTTGGGGGAGGAAACCAAGAGACCCAGTACTTC.

This clonotype was picked up a small number of times. One end of the junction varies from germline; a read error may be responsible. The chain has TRBV2 and TRBJ2-7; D is uncertain. CDR3 size: 14 residues. Looked up from germline, CDR1 is SNHLY and CDR2 is FYNNEI. CDR3 in DNA: TGTGCCAGCAGTGAAGCTGAGGCCTCCAACGAGCAGTACTTC. Translated: CASSEAEASNEQYF.

The chain carries TRBV20-1 and TRBJ2-1; 12 bases line up with TRBD2. The CDR3 runs 15 residues. CDR1 is DFQATT and CDR2 is SNEGSKA in the germline V gene (reference sequence). Trimming removed 6 bases from V and 0 bases from J; junction bases left unmatched: 3. Here the CDR3 reads CSASGLAGSYNEQFF. CDR3 bases: TGCAGTGCCTCGGGACTAGCGGGCTCCTACAATGAGCAGTTCTTC.

The rearrangement joins TRBV5-1 to TRBJ2-1, with D perhaps matching TRBD1 (6 bases). The V gene lost 5 bases and the J gene lost 5 bases, with 17 bases spanning the gap. This CDR3 comprises 15 residues. The germline CDR1 and CDR2 sequences are SGHRS and YFSETQ. CDR3 sequence (DNA): TGCGCCAGCAGTAATGGGACACAACAAAACAATGAGCAGTTCTTC. It is translated as CASSNGTQQNNEQFF. The entire variable domain, with the rest obtained from reference TRBV5-1 and TRBJ2-1, is as follows: KAGVTQTPRYLIKTRGQQVTLSCSPISGHRSVSWYQQTPGQGLQFLFEYFSETQRNKGNFPGRFSGRQFSNSRSEMNVSTLELGDSALYLCASSNGTQQNNEQFFGPGTRLTVL.

This clonotype was seen a handful of times. The rearrangement links TRBV10-3 to TRBJ2-3; the match to TRBD2 covers 11 bases. The CDR3 contains 17 residues. Unmatched junction bases numbered 5, after V lost 3 bases and J lost 0 bases. Germline CDR1 reads ENHRY; CDR2 reads SYGVKD. The CDR3 sequence: CAISDGTSGVSTDTQYF. Written as DNA, the CDR3 is TGTGCCATCAGTGATGGGACTAGCGGAGTTAGCACAGATACGCAGTATTTT.

This clonotype appeared many times. This sequence joins TRBV7-6 and TRBJ2-7; D unresolved. V lost 1 base to trimming and J lost 1 base, with 11 bases between them. The CDR3 length is 15 residues. Per the germline V gene, CDR1 is SGHVS and CDR2 is FNYEAQ. The CDR3 here is CASSLGLGRSYEQYF. The CDR3 DNA follows: TGTGCCAGCAGCTTAGGTCTAGGAAGATCCTACGAGCAGTACTTC. Variable domain in full (rest from reference TRBV7-6 and TRBJ2-7): GAGVSQSPRYKVTKRGQDVALRCDPISGHVSLYWYRQALGQGPEFLTYFNYEAQQDKSGLPNDRFSAERPEGSISTLTIQRTEQRDSAMYRCASSLGLGRSYEQYFGPGTRLTVT.

This clonotype was counted at least ten times. The genes are TRBV19 and TRBJ1-2; D may be TRBD1 (5 bases). V shed 10 bases and J shed 4 bases, with 16 bases lying between them. This CDR3 is 13 amino acids long. Germline assignment: CDR1 LNHDA and CDR2 SQIVND (reference sequence). The CDR3, as DNA: TGTGCCACGCATCAGGGCGCCGGCTATGGCTACACCTTC. Translation gives CATHQGAGYGYTF. The entire variable domain, with the rest obtained from reference TRBV19 and TRBJ1-2, is as follows: DGGITQSPKYLFRKEGQNVTLSCEQNLNHDAMYWYRQDPGQGLRLIYYSQIVNDFQKGDIAEGYSVSREKKESFPLTVTSAQKNPTAFYLCATHQGAGYGYTFGSGTRLTVV.

Many counts were recorded for this clonotype. The gene calls are TRBV30 and TRBJ2-1; D is tentatively TRBD1 or TRBD2 (5 bases each). V was pared by 0 bases and J by 8 bases, with 14 bases between. The CDR3 contains 14 residues. Per the germline V gene, CDR1 is GTSNPN and CDR2 is SVGIG (reference sequence). CDR3 bases: TGTGCCTGGAGTGTACTAGTAGGGGTCGATGAGCAGTTCTTC. Translated, it gives CAWSVLVGVDEQFF.

This clonotype was recorded many times. The rearrangement joins TRBV5-1 to TRBJ2-5, with 8 positions matching TRBD1. The V gene's germline CDR1 is SGHRS and CDR2 YFSETQ. There are 14 residues in the CDR3. V was pared by 0 bases and J by 4 bases, with 2 bases of the junction left unmatched. The CDR3 region is CASSLDRGAETQYF. CDR3 in DNA: TGCGCCAGCAGCTTGGACAGGGGGGCAGAGACCCAGTACTTC. Complete variable domain (other parts from reference TRBV5-1 and TRBJ2-5): KAGVTQTPRYLIKTRGQQVTLSCSPISGHRSVSWYQQTPGQGLQFLFEYFSETQRNKGNFPGRFSGRQFSNSRSEMNVSTLELGDSALYLCASSLDRGAETQYFGPGTRLLVL.

V gene TRBV2 combines with J gene TRBJ1-5, with 9 bases identical to TRBD1. The CDR3 covers 18 residues. The germline gives CDR1 SNHLY, CDR2 FYNNEI. V lost 11 bases, J lost 0 bases, and 17 bases stayed unmatched. This chain's CDR3 is CAFCFGTGYQYSNQPQHF. The CDR3 DNA reads TGTGCCTTCTGTTTCGGGACAGGGTATCAATATAGCAATCAGCCCCAGCATTTT.

The table lists this clonotype with many counts. The CDR3 is CASSPPPGTQYF. The CDR3 bases are TGTGCCAGCAGCCCCCCACCCGGAACGCAGTATTTT. This chain links TRBV28 with TRBJ2-3; D is ambiguous. Germline CDR1 is MDHEN and CDR2 is SYDVKM. CDR3 size: 12 residues. The V end lost 6 bases, the J end lost 9 bases, and 13 bases lay between the germline ends.

On this clonotype: It may be a read error: a sequence one base away is much more abundant. This rearrangement joins TRBV5-6 to TRBJ2-1; TRBD2 aligns across 8 bases. The length of the CDR3 is 15 residues. Germline CDR1 is SGHDT and CDR2 is YYEEEE. CDR3 nucleotide sequence: TGTGCCAGCAGCTTCAAGGCGGGAGGTTACAATGAGCCGTTCTTC. Amino acids: CASSFKAGGYNEPFF.